This T cell receptor beta chain was found in a study of blood T cell repertoires in COVID-19. About the study: Recovered status applied to Cohort 3 donors who had two consecutive negative PCRs. It also applied to those with clearance or with symptom resolution.

There are 15 residues in the CDR3. V was trimmed by 1 base and J by 5 bases, leaving 15 bases between them. Germline V gene sequence: CDR1 SGHTA, CDR2 FQGNSA. Here immunoSEQ multiplex PCR was the method, and the copy in TCRdb shows in-frame clones only, minus some. Of some 220,000 clones in the sample, 86% are singletons; the top ten hold over 3%. The source material was PBMCs or T cells enriched from blood (not recorded which). The TCR was taken from a woman between 45 and 65 years old in a cohort exposed to, infected with or recovered from COVID-19 (not recorded which). The chain joins TRBV7-2 to TRBJ2-7; the D gene is possibly TRBD2 (5 bases). CDR3 coding DNA: TGTGCCAGCAGCTTAGGGACTCTAAAGATCAACGAGCAGTACTTC. Protein product: CASSLGTLKINEQYF.